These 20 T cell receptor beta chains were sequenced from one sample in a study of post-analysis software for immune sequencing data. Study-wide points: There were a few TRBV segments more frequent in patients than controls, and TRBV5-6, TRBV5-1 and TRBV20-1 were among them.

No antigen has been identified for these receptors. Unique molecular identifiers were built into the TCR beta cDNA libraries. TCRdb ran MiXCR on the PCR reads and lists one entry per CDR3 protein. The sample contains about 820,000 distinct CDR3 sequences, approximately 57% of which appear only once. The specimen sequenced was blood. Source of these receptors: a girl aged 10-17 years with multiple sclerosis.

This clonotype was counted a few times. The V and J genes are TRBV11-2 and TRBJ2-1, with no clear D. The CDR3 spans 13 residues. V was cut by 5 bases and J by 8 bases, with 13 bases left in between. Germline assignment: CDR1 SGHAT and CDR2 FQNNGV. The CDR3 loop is CASSVRSLHEQFF. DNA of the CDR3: TGTGCCAGCAGCGTACGGAGTCTCCATGAGCAGTTCTTC.

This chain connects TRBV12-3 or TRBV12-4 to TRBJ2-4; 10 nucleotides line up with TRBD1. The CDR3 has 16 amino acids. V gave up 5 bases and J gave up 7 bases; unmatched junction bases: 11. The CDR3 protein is CASSVSWTGGKNIQYF. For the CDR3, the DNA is TGTGCCAGCAGTGTTTCGTGGACAGGGGGTAAGAACATTCAGTACTTC.

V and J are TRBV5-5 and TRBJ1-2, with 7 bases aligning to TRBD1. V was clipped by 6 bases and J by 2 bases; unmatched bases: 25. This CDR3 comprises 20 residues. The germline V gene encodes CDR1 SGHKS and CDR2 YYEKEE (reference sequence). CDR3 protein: CASNNQRAGTDGSFNYGYTF. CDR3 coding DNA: TGTGCCAGCAATAACCAACGGGCTGGGACAGACGGCAGCTTCAACTATGGCTACACCTTC. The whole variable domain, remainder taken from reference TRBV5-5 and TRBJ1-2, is DAGVTQSPTHLIKTRGQQVTLRCSPISGHKSVSWYQQVLGQGPQFIFQYYEKEERGRGNFPDRFSARQFPNYSSELNVNALLLGDSALYLCASNNQRAGTDGSFNYGYTFGSGTRLTVV.

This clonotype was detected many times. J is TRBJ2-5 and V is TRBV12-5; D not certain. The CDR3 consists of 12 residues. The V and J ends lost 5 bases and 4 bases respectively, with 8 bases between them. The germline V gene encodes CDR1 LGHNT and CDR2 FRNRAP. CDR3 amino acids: CASGPLPETQYF. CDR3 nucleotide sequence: TGTGCTAGTGGTCCCCTCCCAGAGACCCAGTACTTC.

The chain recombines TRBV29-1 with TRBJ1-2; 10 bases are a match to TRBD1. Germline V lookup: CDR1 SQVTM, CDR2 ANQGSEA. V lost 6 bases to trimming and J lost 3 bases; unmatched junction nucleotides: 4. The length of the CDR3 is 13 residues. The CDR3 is CSVATGGDYGYTF. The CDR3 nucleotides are TGCAGCGTGGCGACAGGGGGCGACTATGGCTACACCTTC. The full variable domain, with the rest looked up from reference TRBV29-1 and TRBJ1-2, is SAVISQKPSRDICQRGTSLTIQCQVDSQVTMMFWYRQQPGQSLTLIATANQGSEATYESGFVIDKFPISRPNLTFSTLTVSNMSPEDSSIYLCSVATGGDYGYTFGSGTRLTVV.

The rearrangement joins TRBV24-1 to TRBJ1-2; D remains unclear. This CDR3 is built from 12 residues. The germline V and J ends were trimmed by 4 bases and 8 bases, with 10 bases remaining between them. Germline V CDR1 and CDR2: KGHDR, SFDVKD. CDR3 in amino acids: CATSDGSGGYTF. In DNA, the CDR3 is TGTGCCACCAGTGACGGGTCTGGCGGCTACACCTTC.

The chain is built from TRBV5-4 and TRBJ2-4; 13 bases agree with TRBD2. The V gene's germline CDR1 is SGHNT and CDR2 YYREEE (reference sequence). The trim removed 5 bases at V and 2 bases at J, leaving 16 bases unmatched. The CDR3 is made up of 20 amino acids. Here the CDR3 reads CASSPKGTSGIGGSKNIQYF. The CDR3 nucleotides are TGTGCCAGCAGTCCGAAGGGGACTAGCGGGATCGGCGGGTCCAAAAACATTCAGTACTTC.

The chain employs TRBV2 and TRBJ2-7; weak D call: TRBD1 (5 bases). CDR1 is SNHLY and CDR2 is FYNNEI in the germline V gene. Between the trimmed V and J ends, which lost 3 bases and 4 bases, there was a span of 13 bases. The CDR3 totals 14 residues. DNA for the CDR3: TGTGCCAGCAGTGATAGGGGTCTTTTATACGAGCAGTACTTC. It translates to CASSDRGLLYEQYF.

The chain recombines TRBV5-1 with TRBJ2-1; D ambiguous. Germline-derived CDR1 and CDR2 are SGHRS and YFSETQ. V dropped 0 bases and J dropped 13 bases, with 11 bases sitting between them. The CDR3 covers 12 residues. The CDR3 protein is CASSLEEKKQFF. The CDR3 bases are TGCGCCAGCAGCTTGGAGGAGAAAAAACAGTTCTTC. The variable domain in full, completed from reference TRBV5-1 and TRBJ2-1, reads KAGVTQTPRYLIKTRGQQVTLSCSPISGHRSVSWYQQTPGQGLQFLFEYFSETQRNKGNFPGRFSGRQFSNSRSEMNVSTLELGDSALYLCASSLEEKKQFFGPGTRLTVL.

The CDR3 is CASSWGPLLQTQYF. CDR3 bases: TGTGCCAGCAGCTGGGGGCCCCTTCTGCAGACCCAGTACTTC. The rearrangement links TRBV7-9 to TRBJ2-5; D might be TRBD1 (6 bases). CDR1 and CDR2 (germline): SEHNR, FQNEAQ (reference sequence). The ends were cut back, 4 bases at V and 6 bases at J, with 15 bases in the middle. The CDR3 consists of 14 residues.

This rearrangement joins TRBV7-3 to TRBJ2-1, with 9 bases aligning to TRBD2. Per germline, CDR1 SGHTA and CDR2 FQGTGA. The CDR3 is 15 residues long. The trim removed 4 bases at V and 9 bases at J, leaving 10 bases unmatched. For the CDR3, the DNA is TGTGCCAGCAGCTCGACTAGCGGCCGGGAGGTTGAGCAGTTCTTC. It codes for CASSSTSGREVEQFF.

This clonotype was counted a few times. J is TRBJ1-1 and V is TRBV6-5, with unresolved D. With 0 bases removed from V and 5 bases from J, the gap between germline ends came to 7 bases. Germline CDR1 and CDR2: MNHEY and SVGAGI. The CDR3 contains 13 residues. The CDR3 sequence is CASSYSLETEAFF. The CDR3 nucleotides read TGTGCCAGCAGTTACTCGCTGGAAACTGAAGCTTTCTTT.

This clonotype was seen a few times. The CDR3, as DNA: TGTGCCAGCGGGCCAACCGGGACAGCCTATGGCTACACCTTC. Protein: CASGPTGTAYGYTF. V is TRBV6-1 and J is TRBJ1-2; 7 bases are a match to TRBD1. The CDR3 loop spans 14 amino acids. Germline loops: CDR1 MNHNS, CDR2 SASEGT. V gave up 8 bases and J gave up 4 bases; unmatched junction bases: 10.

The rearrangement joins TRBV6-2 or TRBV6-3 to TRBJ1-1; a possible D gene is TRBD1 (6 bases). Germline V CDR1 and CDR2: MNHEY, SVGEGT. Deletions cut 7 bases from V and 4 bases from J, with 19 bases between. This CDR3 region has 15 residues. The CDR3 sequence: CASIRGGGPSTEAFF. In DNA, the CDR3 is TGTGCCAGCATCCGAGGGGGGGGACCGAGCACTGAAGCTTTCTTT.

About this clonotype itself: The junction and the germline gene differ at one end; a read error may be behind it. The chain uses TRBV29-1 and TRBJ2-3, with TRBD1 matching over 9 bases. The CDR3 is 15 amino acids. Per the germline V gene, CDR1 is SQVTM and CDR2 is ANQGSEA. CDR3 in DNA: TGCAGCGTAGAAGGACAGGGGATGGGAGCAGATACGCAGTATTTT. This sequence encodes CSVEGQGMGADTQYF.

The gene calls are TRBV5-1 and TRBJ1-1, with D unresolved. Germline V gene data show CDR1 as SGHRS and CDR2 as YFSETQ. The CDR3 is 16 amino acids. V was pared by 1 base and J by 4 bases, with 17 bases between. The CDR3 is CASSLKSSWGSTEAFF. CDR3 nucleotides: TGCGCCAGCAGCTTGAAGTCCTCTTGGGGTTCCACTGAAGCTTTCTTT.

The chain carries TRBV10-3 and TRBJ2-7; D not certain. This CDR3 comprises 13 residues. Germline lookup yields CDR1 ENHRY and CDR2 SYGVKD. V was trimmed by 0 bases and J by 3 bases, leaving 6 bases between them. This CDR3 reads CAISESSVYEQYF. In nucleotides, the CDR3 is TGTGCCATCAGTGAGTCGTCGGTCTACGAGCAGTACTTC.

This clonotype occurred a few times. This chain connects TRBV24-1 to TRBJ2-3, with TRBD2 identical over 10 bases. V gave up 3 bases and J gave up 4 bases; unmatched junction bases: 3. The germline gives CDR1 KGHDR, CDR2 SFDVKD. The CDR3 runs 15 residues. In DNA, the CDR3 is TGTGCCACCAGTGATCCCGGGACTAGCGCAGATACGCAGTATTTT. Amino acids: CATSDPGTSADTQYF.

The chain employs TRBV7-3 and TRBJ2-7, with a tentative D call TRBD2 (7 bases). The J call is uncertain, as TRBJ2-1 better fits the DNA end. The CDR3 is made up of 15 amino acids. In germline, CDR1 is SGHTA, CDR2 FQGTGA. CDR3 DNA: TGTGCCAGCAGCCGTCAAGGGGGGGCTGGTCATGAGCAGTTCTTC. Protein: CASSRQGGAGHEQFF.

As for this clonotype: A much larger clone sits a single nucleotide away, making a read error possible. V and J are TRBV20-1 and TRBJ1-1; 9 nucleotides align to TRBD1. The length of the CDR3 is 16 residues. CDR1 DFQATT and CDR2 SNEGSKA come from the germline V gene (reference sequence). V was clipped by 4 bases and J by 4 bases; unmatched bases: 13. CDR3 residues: CSAIRQGVRAVTEAFF. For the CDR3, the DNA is TGCAGTGCTATTAGACAGGGGGTAAGGGCTGTCACTGAAGCTTTCTTT.